What follows describes a single T cell receptor beta chain. Its antigen remains unidentified. The sample holds no much larger clone one base away, and base qualities are not on file. V gives up 7 bases and J gives up 5 bases, and the segment between their germline ends measures 14 bases. The CDR3 numbers 13 residues from cysteine through phenylalanine. This entry keeps only the CDR3 DNA: 39 bases, framed from base 1. The germline V gene (reference sequence) gives CDR1 as MNHEY and CDR2 as SMNVEV. The entry originates in a study of shared clonotypes between healthy human individuals (dated by TCRdb to between 2020 and 2021). About the investigation overall: The cohort comprised a couple of women and three men aged 18 to 49 years. To estimate repertoire size and how much clonotype sharing occurs between individuals, the study deeply sequenced the blood TCR repertoires of several healthy adults. Libraries were prepared and TCR repertoires were sequenced by different laboratories using diverse techniques, in order to increase sequencing depth and limit assay-specific biases. Each donor's leukapheresis produced roughly between roughly 0.9 and 8.9 billion PBMCs. For each donor, CD4 naive and CD4 memory were each run on three plates, CD8 naive on two plates, and CD8 memory on one plate. The paper as a whole reports these results and caveats: Even with the large sequencing depth, rarefaction of the sorted-subset datasets indicated that sequencing was incomplete. Roughly 5% of naive CD4, 3.5% of naive CD8, 2.3% of memory CD4, and 0.35% to 0.5% of memory CD8 clonotypes were shared across several donors. Pairwise subsampling indicated that sequencing depth was expected to affect the degree of clonotype sharing among donors. Because the study included only a small number of donors, the genetic and exposure-history diversity represented was limited. Naive subsets generally had larger estimated clonotype richness than memory subsets. Compared with non-shared clonotypes, the clonotypes found in all four sorted-subset donors had higher generation probabilities. Sampling was limited to blood, and TCR repertoires in tissue likely differ from TCR repertoires in blood.

Using the deep immunoSEQ assay, TCR CDR3 regions were amplified from genomic DNA by multiplex PCR. Extracted genomic DNA from each cell subset was spread evenly across all wells of several immunoSEQ 96-well plates, with each plate serving as a replicate. For sorted subsets, around 0.2 ug genomic DNA, equal to about 30,000 T cell genomes, was loaded into each replicate PCR. Purified libraries were quantified with a Qubit 3.0 fluorometer, sized on a Bioanalyzer 2100, and re-quantified with the KAPA Library Quantification kit. Every immunoSEQ 96-well plate was sequenced on a dedicated single-read 150-cycle Illumina NextSeq 550 flow cell. The paper's processing steps were these. Because only junctional sequences without quality scores were contained in the immunoSEQ output, filtering matching that applied to full-length reads could not be performed. Sequences were annotated with PyIR, a Python wrapper for IgBLAST v1.9, using IMGT germline references to assign V/J genes and CDR3. Any read was removed if the V/J assignment was weak (E-value above 1e-6), the CDR3 was missing, or the read contained stop codons, out-of-frame junctions, or ambiguous translated residues. V3J clonotypes were defined by identical inferred V gene, J gene, and CDR3 amino acid sequence. To compute the percentage overlap between repertoires, the number of shared unique clonotypes was divided by the size of the smaller repertoire. Repertoire richness was assessed with RTK rarefaction, the Chao1 estimator, and Recon v2.1 estimates of unobserved clonotypes. Generation probabilities for all TCRbeta clonotypes obtained by the gDNA method from a handful of donors were computed using OLGA. The table was pulled from immuneACCESS by TCRdb, which kept in-frame rearrangements only. Such tables lose some clones; where checked, under half of the loss comes from unresolved V genes, and the rest has no known cause. That table furnishes V, J and clone size, whereas the DNA furnished D and trimming. For this sample the table gives some 1,900,000 clones, of which around 96% were detected only once. The ten largest clones add up to 0.9% to 1.5% of the sample.

CD8 naive samples were CD45RO-negative cells positively selected for CCR7, giving a CD45RA+CCR7+ population that excluded TemRA cells. The donors were healthy, HIV-negative adults with no recently reported acute infections or vaccinations. Only Caucasian adults living in Nashville, Tennessee, USA were represented among the donors. After blood collection by leukapheresis, PBMCs were isolated using Ficoll-Histopaque density gradient centrifugation and then cryopreserved in the vapor phase of liquid nitrogen. Purity and quantity of every magnetically sorted T cell population were checked by analytical flow cytometry. From each sorted fraction, genomic DNA was isolated and quantified by UV absorbance on a Nanodrop 2000c.

The V and J segments used are TRBV27 and TRBJ1-2; the D gene is unclear. The sequenced sample consisted of naive CD8+ T cells sorted from blood. Sample cell subset or site, as interpreted from the label and publication: CD45RA+CCR7+. The TCR originated in a man between 18 and 29 years old in good health. The CDR3 region reads CASTHDTYYGYTF. Read as DNA, the sequence is TGTGCCAGCACCCACGATACGTATTATGGCTACACCTTC.